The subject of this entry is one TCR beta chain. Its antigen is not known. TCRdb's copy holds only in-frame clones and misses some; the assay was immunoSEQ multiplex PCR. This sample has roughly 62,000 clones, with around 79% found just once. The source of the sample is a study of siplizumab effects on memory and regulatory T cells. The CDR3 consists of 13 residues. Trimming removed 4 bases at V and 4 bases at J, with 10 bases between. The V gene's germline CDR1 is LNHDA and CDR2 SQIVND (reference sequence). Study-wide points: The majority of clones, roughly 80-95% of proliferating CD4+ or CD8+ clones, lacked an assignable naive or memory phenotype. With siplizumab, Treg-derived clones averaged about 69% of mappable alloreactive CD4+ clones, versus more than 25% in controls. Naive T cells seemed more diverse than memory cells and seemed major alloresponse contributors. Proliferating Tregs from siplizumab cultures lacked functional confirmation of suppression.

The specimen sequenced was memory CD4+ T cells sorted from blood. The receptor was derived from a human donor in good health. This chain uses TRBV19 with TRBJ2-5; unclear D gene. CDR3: CASSTTPRETQYF. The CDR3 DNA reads TGTGCCAGTAGTACGACCCCCCGAGAGACCCAGTACTTC.